The 20 T cell receptor beta chains given below trace back to one sample, sequenced in a study of response to subunit inactivated influenza vaccine. TCRdb ran MiXCR on the RT-PCR reads and lists one entry per CDR3 protein. The table lists around 790,000 distinct CDR3 sequences, 21% of them singletons. Sequencing used PBMCs from blood, obtained 4 to 6 days after vaccination. Receptors were obtained from a man between 45 and 60 years old who received an inactivated influenza vaccine.

In this sample, this clonotype turned up many times. The chain has TRBV4-2 and TRBJ2-3; 10 nucleotides agree with TRBD2. The CDR3 contains 18 residues. Germline V CDR1 and CDR2: LGHNA, YNFKEQ. V dropped 0 bases and J dropped 2; count of bases not matched to a gene: 8. This CDR3 reads CASSQDPTSGVTTDTQYF. CDR3 sequence (DNA): TGTGCCAGCAGCCAAGACCCCACTAGCGGGGTGACCACAGATACGCAGTATTTT.

The chain links TRBV3-1 to TRBJ1-1; 7 nucleotides match TRBD1. V was pared by 4 bases and J by 4 bases, with 9 bases of the junction left unmatched. The CDR3 has 15 amino acids. Germline V gene sequence: CDR1 LGHDT, CDR2 YNNKEL (reference sequence). The CDR3 is CASSPTGAGGTEAFF. The DNA for the CDR3 is TGTGCCAGCAGCCCCACCGGGGCAGGGGGCACTGAAGCTTTCTTT.

Only a few counts were recorded for this clonotype. The J gene is TRBJ2-5, the V gene TRBV6-2 or TRBV6-3; 10 bases are a match to TRBD2. V lost 5 bases and J lost 5; bases outside the gene matches: 11. The CDR3 has 16 residues. Germline V gene data show CDR1 as MNHEY and CDR2 as SVGEGT. The CDR3 nucleotides read TGTGCCAGCAGTCCGTGGAGCGGGAGGGCCGTGGAGACCCAGTACTTC. Its protein is CASSPWSGRAVETQYF.

The chain recombines TRBV28 with TRBJ2-7; 11 bases match TRBD2. The V and J ends lost 8 bases and 0 bases, in that order; junction bases with no gene match: 3. Germline CDR1 and CDR2: MDHEN and SYDVKM. This CDR3 spans 14 amino acids. The CDR3 coding sequence is TGTGCCAGCGGTAGCGGGGGGGCCTCCTACGAGCAGTACTTC. Translating gives CASGSGGASYEQYF.

The genes are TRBV4-3 and TRBJ2-7, with D perhaps TRBD1 (5 bases). V lost 3 bases, J lost 0 bases, and 12 bases lay in between. This CDR3 is built from 15 residues. Germline V CDR1 and CDR2: LGHNA, YSLEER. This CDR3 reads CASSQRQLSSYEQYF. The DNA of the CDR3 is TGCGCCAGCAGCCAGAGACAGCTCAGCTCCTACGAGCAGTACTTC.

Ten or more counts support this clonotype. The V gene is TRBV10-3, the J gene TRBJ1-2; 7 bases align to TRBD1. V shed 2 bases, J shed 3 bases, and the junction held 0 bases outside the gene matches. Germline V gene sequence: CDR1 ENHRY, CDR2 SYGVKD. The CDR3 consists of 13 residues. CDR3: CAISEGTDYGYTF. The CDR3 DNA sequence: TGTGCCATCAGTGAGGGGACAGACTATGGCTACACCTTC.

The gene calls are TRBV12-3 or TRBV12-4 and TRBJ1-2, with a tentative D call TRBD1 (5 bases). This CDR3 has 11 amino acids. V was cut by 8 bases and J by 8 bases, with 12 bases left in between. CDR3 residues: CASRSWGGYTF. Here the CDR3 DNA reads TGTGCCAGCCGTTCGTGGGGCGGCTACACCTTC.

The V gene is TRBV6-2 or TRBV6-3, the J gene TRBJ2-1; 11 bases fit TRBD2. This CDR3 is 17 amino acids long. The germline gives CDR1 MNHEY, CDR2 SVGEGT. Unmatched junction bases numbered 1, after V lost 0 bases and J lost 0 bases. CDR3 nucleotide sequence: TGTGCCAGCAGTTACTCTACTAGCGGGAGCTCCTACAATGAGCAGTTCTTC. Its protein is CASSYSTSGSSYNEQFF.

The chain employs TRBV7-6 and TRBJ2-1; no firm D call. The CDR3 is 16 residues long. Germline CDR1 reads SGHVS; CDR2 reads FNYEAQ. Trimming left V 1 base short and J 0 bases short, with 10 bases between. The CDR3 DNA follows: TGTGCCAGCAGCTTAGGGGCCATCAGCTCCTACAATGAGCAGTTCTTC. Protein product: CASSLGAISSYNEQFF.

This rearrangement joins TRBV5-1 to TRBJ1-4; 8 positions agree with TRBD1. Germline-derived CDR1 and CDR2 are SGHRS and YFSETQ. With 0 bases clipped from V and 0 bases from J, the junction kept 10 bases outside the gene matches. The CDR3 is made up of 19 amino acids. The CDR3, as DNA: TGCGCCAGCAGCTTGGATGGCAGGGGGCTATCCTCAACTAATGAAAAACTGTTTTTT. Its protein product is CASSLDGRGLSSTNEKLFF.

The rearrangement joins TRBV7-9 to TRBJ1-1, with D maybe TRBD1 (6 bases). V shed 4 bases and J shed 1 base, with 16 bases lying between them. Per germline, CDR1 SEHNR and CDR2 FQNEAQ (reference sequence). The CDR3 is made up of 16 amino acids. The CDR3 DNA is TGTGCCAGCAGCTCATCCAGGGGCGCGAGGAACACTGAAGCTTTCTTT. As protein: CASSSSRGARNTEAFF.

This rearrangement joins TRBV5-5 to TRBJ2-3; D possibly uses TRBD1 or TRBD2 (5 bases each). The germline V gene encodes CDR1 SGHKS and CDR2 YYEKEE (reference sequence). With 0 bases removed from V and 4 bases from J, the gap between germline ends came to 9 bases. The CDR3 runs 14 residues. Written as DNA, the CDR3 is TGTGCCAGCAGCTTGGTGGGGGTGGCAGATACGCAGTATTTT. It translates to CASSLVGVADTQYF.

The chain recombines TRBV15 with TRBJ2-7; D is ambiguous. The CDR3 sequence is 13 residues long. Per the germline V gene, CDR1 is LNHNV and CDR2 is YYDKDF (reference sequence). Trimming stripped 3 bases from V and 4 bases from J, with 10 bases between. CDR3 bases: TGTGCCACCAGCAGCCCCTTGGATTACGAGCAGTACTTC. Encoded protein: CATSSPLDYEQYF.

This clonotype was found a few times. The V and J genes are TRBV20-1 and TRBJ1-4, with a weak D call TRBD1 (6 bases). The CDR3 loop spans 16 amino acids. Trimming took 1 base from V and 4 from J, leaving 16 bases between them. From germline, CDR1 is DFQATT and CDR2 SNEGSKA (reference sequence). The DNA for the CDR3 is TGCAGTGCTAGAGTTCCCAGTGGGGGCTTTAATGAAAAACTGTTTTTT. It codes for CSARVPSGGFNEKLFF.

The chain employs TRBV20-1 and TRBJ1-5, with 7 bases fitting TRBD1. The germline gives CDR1 DFQATT, CDR2 SNEGSKA (reference sequence). With V trimmed by 0 bases and J by 4 bases, 6 bases remained unmatched. The CDR3 has 15 residues. CDR3 in amino acids: CSARDIGQVNQPQHF. The CDR3 region has the DNA TGCAGTGCTAGAGATATCGGACAGGTTAATCAGCCCCAGCATTTT.

Only a few counts were recorded for this clonotype. The chain joins TRBV29-1 to TRBJ1-2; 10 nucleotides line up with TRBD1. Germline V gene data show CDR1 as SQVTM and CDR2 as ANQGSEA. The CDR3 is 14 residues long. Trimming removed 1 base from V and 7 bases from J; junction bases left unmatched: 6. CDR3 nucleotides: TGCAGCGTTGAAGTTAAAGGGACAGGGGTTGGCTACACCTTC. This codes for CSVEVKGTGVGYTF.

The sample holds a few counts of this clonotype. The J gene is TRBJ2-3, the V gene TRBV29-1; D might be TRBD2 (5 bases). Germline lookup yields CDR1 SQVTM and CDR2 ANQGSEA. V was trimmed by 3 bases and J by 1 base, leaving 11 bases between them. The CDR3 sequence is 14 residues long. CDR3 in DNA: TGCAGCGTTGACCACGGACTGGGCACAGATACGCAGTATTTT. Translation gives CSVDHGLGTDTQYF.

This clonotype was seen more than once but under ten times. The rearrangement links TRBV28 to TRBJ2-2; D is perhaps TRBD1 or TRBD2 (5 bases each). The CDR3 spans 13 residues. V lost 1 base to trimming and J lost 7 bases, with 7 bases between them. Germline loops: CDR1 MDHEN, CDR2 SYDVKM. The CDR3 DNA sequence: TGTGCCAGCAGTTTATTGGGGGTCGGGGAGCTGTTTTTT. Encoded protein: CASSLLGVGELFF.

This chain connects TRBV21-1 to TRBJ2-7. TRBV21-1 is a known pseudogene. CDR3 length: 14 amino acids. In DNA form, the CDR3 reads TGTGCCAGCAGCAAATTGGCAGCGTCCTACGAGCAGTACTTC. Amino acids: CASSKLAASYEQYF.

The chain is built from TRBV29-1 and TRBJ2-2; 7 bases are shared with TRBD1. There are 13 residues in the CDR3. Looked up from germline, CDR1 is SQVTM and CDR2 is ANQGSEA. V shed 7 bases and J 4 bases; nucleotides not matched to a gene: 6. CDR3 sequence (DNA): TGCAGCGGTCTGAGGGGGCCCACCGGGGAGCTGTTTTTT. Its translation: CSGLRGPTGELFF.